This is a list of T cell receptor beta chains from one sample in a study of identical twins. In TCRdb, the 5' RACE reads were re-called with MiXCR into one record per CDR3 protein. This table has roughly 230,000 distinct CDR3 sequences, around 8.3% appearing once. The data were also submitted as part of a second study, on yellow fever vaccine responses in identical twins.

The sample taken for sequencing was CD8+ T cells sorted from blood. Receptor source: a woman aged 18-30 years in good health. Each CDR3 is given with its conserved first and last residue. A D gene is named only where the DNA matches it firmly. Clone size appears in some rows only: once, few, many, or a class for an expanded clone.

size	V	J	D	DNA	CDR3
few	TRBV25-1	TRBJ2-3	-	TGTGCCAGCAGTGAATGGGGGGGCAGAGCAGCATCCACAGATACGCAGTATTTT	CASSEWGGRAASTDTQYF
few	TRBV27	TRBJ1-5	-	TGTGCCAGCAGTACCCAGGGTGGGGCCCAGCATTTT	CASSTQGGAQHF
many	TRBV29-1	TRBJ2-1	-	TGCAGCGTTGGGAGCTCCTACAATGAGCAGTTCTTC	CSVGSSYNEQFF
-	TRBV19	TRBJ2-7	TRBD1	TGTGCCGCCTACCGGGACAGAACCTACGAGCAGTACTTC	CAAYRDRTYEQYF
few	TRBV11-2	TRBJ2-7	TRBD1	TGTGCCAGCAGCTCCGGACAGGGTACAGTGGGCGAGCAGTACTTC	CASSSGQGTVGEQYF
-	TRBV7-3	TRBJ2-2	-	TGTGCCAGCAGCTTAACGGGTACCCGGGAGCTGTTTTTT	CASSLTGTRELFF
few	TRBV6-1	TRBJ2-7	TRBD1	TGTGCCAGCAGCCTCCGGGACAGCCTCTCCTACGAGCAGTACTTC	CASSLRDSLSYEQYF
few	TRBV6-2/TRBV6-3	TRBJ2-1	-	TGTGCCAGCAGTTACGGGGAGGATCCTATGAATGAGCAGTTCTTC	CASSYGEDPMNEQFF
many	TRBV29-1	TRBJ2-7	TRBD2	TGCAGCGTTGTGGTCGGGAGGAGCTCCTACGAGCAGTACTTC	CSVVVGRSSYEQYF
few	TRBV4-1	TRBJ2-7	TRBD2	TGCGCCAGCAGCCAAGAATACCATAGCGGGAGCTCCTACGAGCAGTACTTC	CASSQEYHSGSSYEQYF
many	TRBV5-6	TRBJ2-1	TRBD2	TGTGCCAGCAGCCAGACTAGCGGGAGGTTGTACTACAATGAGCAGTTCTTC	CASSQTSGRLYYNEQFF
-	TRBV5-1	TRBJ2-7	-	TGCGCCAGCAGCCCCTCTGGGGGGGCGGACAGCAGGGGGGAGCAGTACTTC	CASSPSGGADSRGEQYF
-	TRBV7-9	TRBJ2-7	TRBD1	TGTGCCAGCAGCACCGATACAGGGGGCAATTTCTACGAGCAGTACTTC	CASSTDTGGNFYEQYF
-	TRBV4-1	TRBJ2-3	TRBD2	TGCGCCAGCAGCCAAGAATTCGGGGGGTTAGATACGCAGTATTTT	CASSQEFGGLDTQYF
-	TRBV4-3	TRBJ1-4	-	TGCGCCAGCAGCCAAGACGGGACCCCTGAAGATGAAAAACTGTTTTTT	CASSQDGTPEDEKLFF
few	TRBV24-1	TRBJ1-5	-	TGTGCCACCAGTGCCGGAAATAGCAATCAGCCCCAGCATTTT	CATSAGNSNQPQHF
once	TRBV6-4	TRBJ2-3	-	TGTGCCAGCAGTGACGGCAATACAGATACGCAGTATTTT	CASSDGNTDTQYF
few	TRBV7-9	TRBJ1-4	-	TGTGCCAGCGCGGGACGGAGGAATGAAAAACTGTTTTTT	CASAGRRNEKLFF
many	TRBV9	TRBJ1-4	TRBD1	TGTGCCAGCAGCCGGAGGACAGGGACAAATGAAAAACTGTTTTTT	CASSRRTGTNEKLFF
-	TRBV30	TRBJ2-3	-	TGTGCCTGGAGTGTACCACAGGCCCACACAGATACGCAGTATTTT	CAWSVPQAHTDTQYF
many	TRBV5-1	TRBJ2-3	TRBD2	TGCGCCAGCAGCGAGGGACTAGCCACAGATACGCAGTATTTT	CASSEGLATDTQYF
-	TRBV5-1	TRBJ2-5	-	TGCGCCAGCAGCTTGGCTGTGGGCTACTCAAAAGAGACCCAGTACTTC	CASSLAVGYSKETQYF
many	TRBV12-3/TRBV12-4	TRBJ2-7	-	TGTGCCAGCAGTCACCGAGACAGCGAGCAGTACTTC	CASSHRDSEQYF
few	TRBV27	TRBJ2-7	-	TGTGCCAGCAGTATCGGGCCAGGGTATTCCTACGAGCAGTACTTC	CASSIGPGYSYEQYF
few	TRBV27	TRBJ2-2	TRBD2	TGTGCCAGCAGCCCATTAGCGGGAGGGATCACCGGGGAGCTGTTTTTT	CASSPLAGGITGELFF
-	TRBV5-1	TRBJ2-7	TRBD2	TGCGCCAGCAGCTTGGATTTTCTACGGGGGGACGAAATCGGGCAGTACTTC	CASSLDFLRGDEIGQYF
few	TRBV5-5	TRBJ2-1	-	TGTGCCAGCAGCACGGTAGTGGGATCCTACAATGAGCAGTTCTTC	CASSTVVGSYNEQFF
-	TRBV24-1	TRBJ2-1	TRBD2	TGTGCCACCAGTGATTTCGGGACTAGCGAGGACAATGAGCAGTTCTTC	CATSDFGTSEDNEQFF
few	TRBV20-1	TRBJ2-1	-	TGCAGTGCTCCCCCCGGGGGCGGAAACAATGAGCAGTTCTTC	CSAPPGGGNNEQFF
-	TRBV27	TRBJ2-7	-	TGTGCCAGCAGTTTATCGTACAGCCACGAGCAGTACTTC	CASSLSYSHEQYF
many	TRBV15	TRBJ2-6	TRBD1	TGTGCCACCAGCCGCACAGGGGACTCTGGGGCCAACGTCCTGACTTTC	CATSRTGDSGANVLTF
-	TRBV29-1	TRBJ2-5	-	TGCAGCGTTGGTATGGATCCAGGCGCGGAGACCCAGTACTTC	CSVGMDPGAETQYF
-	TRBV9	TRBJ2-7	-	TGTGCCAGCAGCTACGACAGCAGCTCCTACGAGCAGTACTTC	CASSYDSSSYEQYF
few	TRBV6-1	TRBJ2-3	TRBD2	TGTGCCAGCAGTGAAGTGGGGGGGACCGGCACAGATACGCAGTATTTT	CASSEVGGTGTDTQYF
-	TRBV20-1	TRBJ2-7	TRBD1	TGCAGTGCTAGAAAGAGAGGGACAGGGAAATCCTACGAGCAGTACTTC	CSARKRGTGKSYEQYF
-	TRBV19	TRBJ2-1	TRBD1	TGTGCCAGTAGTATCGACAGGGTCTCCTACAATGAGCAGTTCTTC	CASSIDRVSYNEQFF
-	TRBV15	TRBJ1-2	-	TGTGCCACCAGCAGCTTTAACTATGGCTACACCTTC	CATSSFNYGYTF
few	TRBV3-1	TRBJ2-3	-	TGTGCCAGCTGCCAAGACCAGGGGCTAGGAGATACGCAGTATTTT	CASCQDQGLGDTQYF
many	TRBV15	TRBJ2-1	-	TGTGCCACCAGCCCCCATCCCTCCTACAGGGAGCAGTTCTTC	CATSPHPSYREQFF
few	TRBV11-2	TRBJ2-7	-	TGTGCCAGCAGCCTCCACCGCGAGCAGTACTTC	CASSLHREQYF
-	TRBV24-1	TRBJ1-5	-	TGTGCCACCAGTGATTGGGTTGGTCAGCCCCAGCATTTT	CATSDWVGQPQHF
many	TRBV15	TRBJ2-1	-	TGTGCCACCAGCAGAGATCTGGGCTCATCCTACAATGAGCAGTTCTTC	CATSRDLGSSYNEQFF
many	TRBV20-1	TRBJ2-5	TRBD1	TGCAGTGCTACCCAACAGGACAGGCTGGAGACCCAGTACTTC	CSATQQDRLETQYF
few	TRBV2	TRBJ1-2	TRBD1	TGTGCCAGCAGTCGGGACAGCTATGGCTACACCTTC	CASSRDSYGYTF
many	TRBV15	TRBJ2-3	TRBD1	TGTGCCTCGAGGGACAGGGTATTAGATACGCAGTATTTT	CASRDRVLDTQYF
many	TRBV7-9	TRBJ2-7	-	TGTGCCAGCAGACCAGTGTCCGGAGGGGACTACGAGCAGTACTTC	CASRPVSGGDYEQYF
-	TRBV4-3	TRBJ2-7	-	TGCGCCAGCAGCCAAGATCGGACGGGGTCTCTCGAGCAGTACTTC	CASSQDRTGSLEQYF